The clone carrying this T cell receptor (beta chain) has just one count. The data were obtained in a study of shared clonotypes between healthy human individuals. It was at deep level that the assay was run. This table comes from immunoSEQ multiplex PCR, and its TCRdb copy is limited to in-frame clones, with some not included. The sample lists 450,000 to 600,000 clones; roughly 78% were seen once. Germline assignment: CDR1 SGHNT and CDR2 YYREEE (reference sequence). This CDR3 has 16 residues. V shed 3 bases and J shed 5 bases, with 20 bases lying between them. Participating donors were healthy, HIV-negative adults free of recent acute infections or vaccinations. The donors were all Caucasian adults (living in Nashville, Tennessee).

The chain combines TRBV5-4 with TRBJ2-5; tentatively, D is TRBD1 or TRBD2 (5 bases each). The receptor's source is a woman aged 40 to 50 in good health. Some clones in this sample may be carry-over from other donors' samples. Sequencing input: PBMCs. The CDR3 bases are TGTGCCAGCAGCTGGGAGAGGGACGCAAGTCTGGAGACCCAGTACTTC. This codes for CASSWERDASLETQYF.